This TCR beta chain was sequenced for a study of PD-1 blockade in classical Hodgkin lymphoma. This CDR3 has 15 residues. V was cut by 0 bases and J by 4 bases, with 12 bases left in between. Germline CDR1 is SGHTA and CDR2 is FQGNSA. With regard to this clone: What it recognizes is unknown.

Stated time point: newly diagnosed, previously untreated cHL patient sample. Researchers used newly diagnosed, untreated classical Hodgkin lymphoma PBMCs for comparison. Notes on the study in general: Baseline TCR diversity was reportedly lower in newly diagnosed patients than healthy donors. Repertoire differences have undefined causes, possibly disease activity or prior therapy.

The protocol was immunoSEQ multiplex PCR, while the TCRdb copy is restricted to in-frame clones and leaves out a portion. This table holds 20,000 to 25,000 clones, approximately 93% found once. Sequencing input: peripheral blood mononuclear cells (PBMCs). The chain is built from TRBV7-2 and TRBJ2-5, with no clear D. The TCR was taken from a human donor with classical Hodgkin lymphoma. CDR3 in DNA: TGTGCCAGCAGCTTAGCGCGCCCCTCGAGAGAGACCCAGTACTTC. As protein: CASSLARPSRETQYF.